This T cell receptor beta chain was sequenced for a study of blood T cells in healthy people across ages (dated by TCRdb to between 2015 and 2017). Looking at the study overall: In model experiments, roughly one uniquely barcoded TCR beta cDNA molecule per two T cells was captured by template switching. Using the same blood draw, the study looked at two additional independent replicas of 1 million unique cDNA reads for two donors, one aged 18 to 29 and the other aged 80 or older. Donors of different ages were randomly distributed across sequencing lanes to avoid experimental bias. The donors were divided into four age groups: young (average around 16 years), middle-aged (over 35), aged (roughly 66) and long-lived (about 79). To track age-related changes in TCR beta repertoire diversity, the study relied on deep sequencing normalized with unique cDNA molecular identifiers.

Broader findings and caveats from the paper: The CMV infection status of donors was not known, potentially confounding age-related changes in expanded clonotypes. Since profiling was done on bulk unsorted PBMCs, naive and antigen-experienced compartments could not be conclusively compared. There was a strong correlation between observed TCR beta diversity and the percentage of naive T cells measured by flow cytometry. As age increased, observed TCR beta diversity per million T cells dropped in a roughly linear way, and a significant reduction was already evident by age roughly 40. Estimates of total diversity based on one million sequenced T cells were regarded as lower bounds and as underestimates. Compared with the aged group, the long-lived group had more naive CD4+ T cells, fewer expanded clones and increased TCR diversity, a pattern suggesting age selection.

Note on this clonotype: Its binding antigen is unknown. Base qualities were left out, and no much larger clone turns up one base away.

Systemically healthy Caucasian individuals from Russia, around 38 in total and aged about 6 to 100 years, were included as donors. Each donor gave around 9.8 milliliters of peripheral blood, collected into EDTA-treated Vacutainer tubes. Ficoll-Paque density-gradient centrifugation was used to isolate PBMCs, with at least 7 million obtained per sample. Trizol reagent was used to extract total RNA from PBMCs, with at least 5.5 micrograms per sample. For every donor, an aliquot of PBMCs went through flow cytometry to measure the percentages of naive CD45RAhigh/CD27high T cells. V trim: 8 bases; J trim: 4 bases; unmatched bases: 10. The CDR1 and CDR2 encoded by the germline V gene (reference sequence) are SEHNR and FQNEAQ. Reading from cysteine to phenylalanine, the CDR3 counts 15 amino acids. Just the 45-base CDR3 DNA is kept, in frame starting at base 1. Library construction relied on 5' RACE. The reads were generated on an Illumina HiSeq 2500. A second PCR of about 6 to 11 cycles was run with a J-beta primer mix and a sample-barcoded 5' primer. A unique molecular identifier was introduced onto each TCR beta cDNA molecule by a template-switch 5' adaptor carrying 12 random nucleotides. Each sample yielded at least 2.5 million CDR3-containing paired-end reads. First-strand cDNA was synthesized from all RNA with the Mint cDNA synthesis kit, primed by a TRBC-specific oligonucleotide. All cDNA was treated with uracil-DNA glycosylase and then went through a first 18-cycle PCR with the universal primers M1SS and BC2_uni_R. Per the authors' processing: Normalization of each sample was performed by random selection of 1 million high-quality reads, each carrying a distinct molecular identifier. Instead of being binned into consensus sequences, reads with shared molecular identifiers were discarded. MiTCR, set to a Q25 quality threshold and the strictest error-elimination algorithm, was used for CDR3 identification, clonotype clustering and error correction. Lower-bound total TCR beta diversity was estimated with a nonparametric unseen species model using Euler transformation. TCRdb reprocessed the public reads (quality trimming at Q25 with fastp, clone calling with MiXCR) and kept in-frame beta chains. Rows matching on CDR3 protein sequence are summarized as one entry with the most common DNA and genes. These V and J calls originate from TCRdb's pipeline instead of the authors' own analysis. The sample data list over 1,300,000 distinct CDR3 sequences, and roughly 60% of these were observed just once. Clones ranked in the top ten supply 6.5% to 8.5% of the sample.

The chain is encoded by TRBV7-9 joined to TRBJ2-3, with 9 bases aligning to TRBD2. This sequence was found in a man younger than 35 in good health. Sequenced input: blood. The CDR3: CASLAGGPEPDTQYF. The nucleotide sequence is given as TGTGCCAGCCTGGCGGGGGGGCCGGAACCAGATACGCAGTATTTT.